The 13 T cell receptor beta chains below were found in one sample sequenced in a study of CD8+CD57+ T cells in acquired aplastic anemia. CDR3 and TCR beta VDJ profiling relied on genomic DNA as the template. TCRdb recomputed calls from the reads with MiXCR, one row per CDR3 protein. The sample lists about 70,000 distinct CDR3 sequences, 45% to 60% seen once, with around 8.3% in the top ten. The material sequenced was sorted CD4+, CD8+, or CD8+CD57+ T cells (not recorded which) from PBMCs. All receptors derive from a human donor in good health, serving as a control.

The rearrangement uses TRBV9 and TRBJ1-1, with D possibly matching TRBD1 (6 bases). The CDR3 is 12 residues long. Deletions cut 6 bases from V and 5 bases from J, with 11 bases between. Looked up from germline, CDR1 is SGDLS and CDR2 is YYNGEE. The CDR3 here is CASNRGGTEAFF. DNA of the CDR3: TGTGCCAGCAATAGAGGGGGTACTGAAGCTTTCTTT.

A remark on this clonotype: A much bigger clone sits one base away, suggesting this may be a read error. CDR3: CPSSQREAGNTIYF. The CDR3 coding sequence is TGTCCCAGCAGTCAGAGGGAGGCTGGAAACACCATATATTTT. The J gene is TRBJ1-3, the V gene TRBV6-1; D remains unclear. The germline V gene encodes CDR1 MNHNS and CDR2 SASEGT. The CDR3 runs 14 residues.

On this clonotype itself: A much larger clonotype is one base distant, so this may be a read error. The V and J genes are TRBV24-1 and TRBJ1-3; D not certain. Germline V gene data show CDR1 as KGHDR and CDR2 as SFDVKD. V was clipped by 11 bases and J by 9 bases, with 19 bases between them. The CDR3 is 13 residues long. The CDR3 reads CASSPRSGPTIYF. CDR3 DNA: TGTGCCAGCTCACCACGTTCTGGGCCCACCATATATTTT.

This clonotype was counted ten times or more. The chain links TRBV7-8 to TRBJ2-5; unclear D gene. In germline, CDR1 is SGHVS, CDR2 FQNEAQ. V gave up 4 bases and J gave up 5 bases, with 17 bases separating them. The CDR3 spans 15 residues. CDR3: CASSWNNLGRETQYF. The CDR3 DNA follows: TGTGCCAGCAGCTGGAACAACCTCGGGCGGGAGACCCAGTACTTC.

This clonotype was seen a few times. The chain has TRBV7-8 and TRBJ1-2; D might be TRBD1 (5 bases). Between the trimmed V and J ends, which lost 5 bases and 0 bases, there was a span of 13 bases. The CDR3 covers 15 residues. CDR1 and CDR2 from the germline V gene are SGHVS and FQNEAQ. The CDR3 loop is CASSQRTTANYGYTF. Here the CDR3 DNA reads TGTGCCAGCAGCCAACGAACGACAGCTAACTATGGCTACACCTTC.

Regarding this clonotype: The junction departs from the called germline gene at one end, perhaps through a read error. This chain joins TRBV7-6 and TRBJ2-3; D unresolved. The CDR3 has 14 residues. The germline V gene encodes CDR1 SGHVS and CDR2 FNYEAQ. The CDR3 reads CASSLSASTDTQYF. The DNA for the CDR3 is TGTGCTAGCAGCTTGTCAGCCAGCACAGATACGCAGTATTTT. Full variable domain (rest looked up from reference TRBV7-6 and TRBJ2-3): GAGVSQSPRYKVTKRGQDVALRCDPISGHVSLYWYRQALGQGPEFLTYFNYEAQQDKSGLPNDRFSAERPEGSISTLTIQRTEQRDSAMYRCASSLSASTDTQYFGPGTRLTVL.

The V and J genes are TRBV25-1 and TRBJ2-1; 11 bases match TRBD2. CDR1 and CDR2 from the germline V gene are MGHDK and SYGVNS. V lost 10 bases, J lost 4 bases, and 3 bases stayed unmatched. This CDR3 contains 13 residues. CDR3 sequence (DNA): TGTGCCATAGGGACTAGCGGTTACAATGAGCAGTTCTTC. Amino acids: CAIGTSGYNEQFF. The full variable domain, rest sourced from reference TRBV25-1 and TRBJ2-1, is EADIYQTPRYLVIGTGKKITLECSQTMGHDKMYWYQQDPGMELHLIHYSYGVNSTEKGDLSSESTVSRIRTEHFPLTLESARPSHTSQYLCAIGTSGYNEQFFGPGTRLTVL.

As for this clonotype: Lacking the conserved final phenylalanine or tryptophan, this CDR3 likely reflects a read error. V is TRBV10-1 and J is TRBJ2-2; no reliable D call. The CDR3 has 14 amino acids. Germline values: CDR1 WNHNN, CDR2 SYGVQD (reference sequence). V shed 0 bases and J shed 7 bases, with 9 bases lying between them. Written as DNA, the CDR3 is TGCGCCAGCAGTGAGTCTGTGGAGCTCGGGGAGCTGTTTTCT. Translated: CASSESVELGELFS.

There are many counts of this clonotype. This chain uses TRBV15 with TRBJ2-1, with D perhaps given as TRBD1 or TRBD2 (6 bases each). Trimming took off 0 bases at V and 2 bases at J, with 14 bases between the two ends. Germline lookup yields CDR1 LNHNV and CDR2 YYDKDF (reference sequence). The CDR3 is 17 amino acids. Here the CDR3 DNA reads TGTGCCACCAGCAGAGAGGTTGGTGGGGGGCCCTACAATGAGCAGTTCTTC. Amino acids: CATSREVGGGPYNEQFF.

This sequence joins TRBV19 and TRBJ2-1; D is unresolved. CDR1 is LNHDA, CDR2 SQIVND, per germline (reference sequence). This CDR3 is built from 15 residues. With 6 bases removed from V and 0 bases from J, the gap between germline ends came to 12 bases. DNA for the CDR3: TGTGCCAGTAGACTGGGCAGGAGCTCCTACAATGAGCAGTTCTTC. Protein: CASRLGRSSYNEQFF.

In this sample, this clonotype turned up many times. The chain joins TRBV6-1 to TRBJ2-2; possibly TRBD2 for D (6 bases). V shed 6 bases and J shed 4 bases, with 15 bases lying between them. In germline, CDR1 is MNHNS, CDR2 SASEGT. This CDR3 is 15 amino acids long. The CDR3 region has the DNA TGTGCCAGCAGCCTCCGGGACTCCAGCACCGGGGAGCTGTTTTTT. Protein sequence: CASSLRDSSTGELFF.

This clonotype has only a few counts. The rearrangement links TRBV7-6 to TRBJ1-2; D not resolved. V was trimmed by 2 bases and J by 0 bases, leaving 4 bases between them. This CDR3 has 13 residues. Germline CDR1 SGHVS, CDR2 FNYEAQ. The chain's CDR3 is CASSLCANYGYTF. The CDR3 region has the DNA TGTGCCAGCAGCTTATGTGCTAACTATGGCTACACCTTC. The full variable domain, completed using reference TRBV7-6 and TRBJ1-2, is GAGVSQSPRYKVTKRGQDVALRCDPISGHVSLYWYRQALGQGPEFLTYFNYEAQQDKSGLPNDRFSAERPEGSISTLTIQRTEQRDSAMYRCASSLCANYGYTFGSGTRLTVV.

This clonotype appeared once. The chain joins TRBV7-2 to TRBJ2-1; D tentatively fits TRBD1 or TRBD2 (7 bases each). The CDR3 covers 11 residues. Germline CDR1 reads SGHTA; CDR2 reads FQGNSA. The V and J ends lost 7 bases and 14 bases respectively, with 15 bases between them. The chain's CDR3 is CASTRQGGKFF. The CDR3 bases are TGTGCCAGCACTCGACAGGGAGGGAAGTTCTTC.